The present entry profiles one T cell receptor (beta chain) with its context. This entry is derived from a study of blood T cell repertoires in COVID-19. At the level of the study: There were acute and convalescent COVID-19 samples, and they came from the United States, Italy and Spain. In each case, the material was cDNA or gDNA derived from T cells, B-cell-depleted T cells, or PBMCs.

Per the authors' pipeline: Amplifying reference gene primers gave estimates of nucleated cell counts. The protocol was immunoSEQ multiplex PCR, while the TCRdb copy is restricted to in-frame clones and leaves out a portion. Clone size and V and J calls were adopted from that table, with D and trimming inferred from the DNA. The sample lists 200,000 to 250,000 clones; approximately 89% were seen once. Germline assignment: CDR1 SNHLY and CDR2 FYNNEI. The CDR3 covers 16 residues. The germline V and J ends were trimmed by 7 bases and 6 bases, with 22 bases remaining between them. This chain joins TRBV2 and TRBJ1-5; D is undetermined. Sequenced input: peripheral blood. This receptor was identified in a woman in her thirties or forties with acute or convalescent COVID-19. In DNA, the CDR3 is TGTGCCAGCACCTGGGAGGCTACGACCGTTCGTCAGCCCCAGCATTTT. Its translation: CASTWEATTVRQPQHF.